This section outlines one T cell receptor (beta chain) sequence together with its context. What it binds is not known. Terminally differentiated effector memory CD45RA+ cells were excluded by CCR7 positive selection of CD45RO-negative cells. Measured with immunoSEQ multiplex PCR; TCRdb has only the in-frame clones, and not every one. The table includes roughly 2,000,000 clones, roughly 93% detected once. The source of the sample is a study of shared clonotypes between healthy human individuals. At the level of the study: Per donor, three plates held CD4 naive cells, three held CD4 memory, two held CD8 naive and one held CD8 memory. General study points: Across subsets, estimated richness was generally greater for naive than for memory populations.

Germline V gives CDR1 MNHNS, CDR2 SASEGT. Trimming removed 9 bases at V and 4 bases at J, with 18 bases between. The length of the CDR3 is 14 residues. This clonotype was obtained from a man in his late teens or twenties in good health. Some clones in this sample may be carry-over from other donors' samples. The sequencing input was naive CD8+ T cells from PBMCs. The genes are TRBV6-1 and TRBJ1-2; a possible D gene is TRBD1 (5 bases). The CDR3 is CASLFDSAFYGYTF. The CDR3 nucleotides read TGTGCCAGTTTATTCGACAGTGCCTTCTATGGCTACACCTTC.